This TCR beta chain was captured by sequencing in a study of T cell responses to AZD1222 COVID-19 vaccine. CDR3 length: 16 residues. With 2 bases removed from V and 4 bases from J, the gap between germline ends came to 17 bases. Per germline, CDR1 GTSNPN and CDR2 SVGIG (reference sequence). Using immunoSEQ multiplex PCR, the repertoire was profiled, and TCRdb retains in-frame clones only, with some absent. The sample consists of around 130,000 clones, roughly nine tenths of them appearing once. This receptor was obtained from an adult in good health. This material consisted of peripheral blood, taken on day 0 of AZD1222 vaccination. The chain is built from TRBV30 and TRBJ1-4; D may be TRBD1 (6 bases). The CDR3 protein is CAWSPPRQAFNEKLFF. CDR3 nucleotides: TGTGCCTGGAGTCCGCCGAGACAGGCCTTTAATGAAAAACTGTTTTTT.